Following are 11 T cell receptor beta chains from one sample sequenced in a study of T cells in Graves' hyperthyroidism and ophthalmopathy. The investigators amplified TCR beta CDR3 regions from RNA transcripts. The HTBI primer set served for first-round RT-PCR of the TCR CDR3. TCRdb re-analysed the multiplex PCR reads in MiXCR, keeping a single row per CDR3 protein. The table lists around 300,000 distinct CDR3 sequences, roughly 19% of them singletons. The sequenced sample was blood. The receptors were sampled from a middle-aged man with Graves' ophthalmopathy.

V usage is TRBV15 and J usage is TRBJ2-3; 7 bases line up with TRBD1. V gave up 4 bases and J gave up 1 base; unmatched junction bases: 5. The CDR3 totals 15 residues. Germline CDR1 and CDR2: LNHNV and YYDKDF (reference sequence). The CDR3 DNA reads as TGTGCCACCAGCAATCGACAGGGAGGCACAGATACGCAGTATTTT. Translated, it gives CATSNRQGGTDTQYF.

This clonotype was picked up many times. This CDR3 is CSAGGQGWFEQYF. In DNA, the CDR3 is TGCAGTGCTGGGGGACAGGGGTGGTTCGAGCAGTACTTC. The chain links TRBV20-1 to TRBJ2-7; 10 nucleotides match TRBD1. Germline loops: CDR1 DFQATT, CDR2 SNEGSKA (reference sequence). V was pared by 5 bases and J by 6 bases, with 7 bases of the junction left unmatched. The CDR3 covers 13 residues.

The V call is TRBV5-6, the J call TRBJ2-3, with 7 bases fitting TRBD2. The CDR3 has 14 residues. The ends lost 6 bases at V and 3 bases at J; junction bases unmatched: 7. The germline V gene has CDR1 SGHDT and CDR2 YYEEEE. In DNA form, the CDR3 reads TGTGCCAGCACTGTCCGGGGAGGGACAGATACGCAGTATTTT. Its protein is CASTVRGGTDTQYF.

This clonotype was seen a few times. J is TRBJ2-7 and V is TRBV28, with a tentative D call TRBD1 (5 bases). Trimming stripped 6 bases from V and 2 bases from J, with 14 bases between. This CDR3 contains 14 residues. Germline CDR1 and CDR2: MDHEN and SYDVKM. Here the CDR3 reads CASSFRRATYEQYF. DNA of the CDR3: TGTGCCAGCAGCTTCCGCAGGGCCACCTACGAGCAGTACTTC.

The chain uses TRBV6-1 and TRBJ1-5; D remains unclear. CDR3 length: 14 residues. Germline V lookup: CDR1 MNHNS, CDR2 SASEGT. The germline V and J ends were trimmed by 6 bases and 3 bases, with 12 bases remaining between them. The CDR3 is CASRVTGLNQPQHF. The DNA for the CDR3 is TGTGCCAGCAGGGTTACGGGCCTCAATCAGCCCCAGCATTTT.

In its sample, this clonotype was seen once. CDR3 sequence: CATSDLGLADNEQFF. Here the CDR3 DNA reads TGTGCCACCAGTGATTTGGGACTAGCAGACAATGAGCAGTTCTTC. The rearrangement uses TRBV24-1 and TRBJ2-1; 8 bases are a match to TRBD2. The CDR3 covers 15 residues. Germline V gene sequence: CDR1 KGHDR, CDR2 SFDVKD. Trimming cost V 0 bases and J 5 bases; bases outside gene matches: 2.

This chain joins TRBV12-3 or TRBV12-4 and TRBJ2-4, with 7 bases fitting TRBD1. V lost 6 bases and J lost 9; bases outside the gene matches: 8. The CDR3 loop spans 13 amino acids. CDR3 sequence reads: CASSTGTGVIQYF. The CDR3 DNA sequence: TGTGCCAGCAGCACCGGTACAGGGGTCATTCAGTACTTC.

In its sample, this clonotype was seen many times. The chain recombines TRBV18 with TRBJ1-1; 7 bases align to TRBD1. The CDR3 is 15 residues long. Germline-derived CDR1 and CDR2 are KGHSH and LQKENI. V lost 0 bases to trimming and J lost 1 base; unmatched junction nucleotides: 2. For the CDR3, the DNA is TGTGCCAGCTCACCACCCGGGACAGCGAACACTGAAGCTTTCTTT. Residues: CASSPPGTANTEAFF.

Turning to this clonotype: This sequence may be a read error, since a much larger clone differs from it by one base. The chain uses TRBV3-1 and TRBJ2-5, with 8 bases that match TRBD1. Germline CDR1 reads LGHDT; CDR2 reads YNNKEL (reference sequence). CDR3 length: 15 residues. This CDR3 reads CARSPTRTGRETQYF. The CDR3 DNA reads as TGTGCCAGAAGCCCCACCCGGACAGGGAGGGAGACCCAGTACTTC.

This clonotype was seen ten or more times. The J gene is TRBJ2-7, the V gene TRBV20-1, with 9 bases aligning to TRBD2. Per the germline V gene, CDR1 is DFQATT and CDR2 is SNEGSKA (reference sequence). The CDR3 has 13 residues. With 4 bases clipped from V and 2 bases from J, the junction kept 3 bases outside the gene matches. CDR3 in DNA: TGCAGTGCTACGACTAGCGGTCCCTACGAGCAGTACTTC. This translates into CSATTSGPYEQYF.

The chain carries TRBV24-1 and TRBJ2-1; D is perhaps TRBD2 (6 bases). The CDR3 loop spans 16 amino acids. Trimming left V 5 bases short and J 8 bases short, with 21 bases between. Germline CDR1 reads KGHDR; CDR2 reads SFDVKD. In nucleotides, the CDR3 is TGTGCCACCAGTGGTATCGGGGGAGCGGTCGAGGATGAGCAGTTCTTC. It specifies CATSGIGGAVEDEQFF.